This T cell receptor beta chain derives from a study of T cell responses to AZD1222 COVID-19 vaccine (dated by TCRdb to the early 2020s). Concerning the study at large: TCR sequencing covered some 250 trial participants: 200 to 220 given two doses of AZD1222 and 26 given two doses of MenACWY control vaccine. Trial participants were enrolled into age subgroups of 18-55, 56-69 and 70-plus years, which contained approximately 150, 28 and 58 TCR-sequenced participants, respectively. The research as a whole found: Only six AZD1222 recipients were SARS-CoV-2 seropositive at baseline, limiting conclusions about previously exposed vaccinees. After two AZD1222 doses, spike-specific TCR breadth and depth were significantly higher than at day 0 and than in MenACWY recipients. Participants were mostly white British, with more females than males. The authors suggested clonal diversity may have been underestimated. In the small 56-69-year group, the increase in depth fell short of significance, most likely because of low power. Because no samples from the day 14 peak response were available, repertoires could be characterized only after the peak T cell response. Nearly half of unique spike-specific TCRs reportedly recognized epitopes outside regions mutated in the B.1.351 and B.1.1.7 variants. CD4 TCRs associated with the vaccine covered the entire spike protein, and the dominant responses were in regions 160-218 and 743-854.

The time point label of this sample denotes: about 28 days (+/-7) after the second vaccine dose. AZD1222 recipients whose second dose came at about 4 weeks and those whose second dose came at about 12 weeks were combined into one group, since spike-specific TCR depth and breadth did not differ between the two schedules. Vaccinee samples came from UK trials COV001 and COV002, including a single-blind randomized controlled phase 2/3 trial of AZD1222 (ChAdOx1 nCoV-19) in healthy adults. Trial participant PBMC samples were collected at day 0 and day 28 after the second dose for TCRbeta chain sequencing. The CDR3 regions of human TCRbeta chains were analyzed by immunosequencing. Per the authors' processing: TCRs in the repertoires were matched against a reference library of SARS-CoV-2-specific TCRs that had been generated with the MIRA antigen-specificity platform. Breadth was defined as the fraction of unique TCRs that were SARS-CoV-2-associated. Depth was defined as the fraction of total T cells that were SARS-CoV-2-associated. Using the MIRA data, every spike-specific TCR was mapped to the spike region that the TCR reacted to and assigned to either a CD4 or a CD8 class. Log10-transformed breadth and depth values were compared by one-way ANOVA with Sidak's multiple comparisons tests. TCRdb mirrors the immuneACCESS table, restricted to in-frame sequences. Some clones are absent from its copies; in checked studies, under half trace to an unresolved V gene, and the reason for the others is unknown. The V and J calls and clone size were taken over from that table, and D and trimming were inferred from the DNA. The sample table records some 280,000 clones; approximately 94% of these occur just once. The ten largest clones capture 0.55% of the sample.

The trim is 4 bases for V and 0 bases for J, with a gap of 14 bases between the germline ends. CDR1 and CDR2 are drawn from the germline V gene: SGHRS, YFSETQ. The CDR3 numbers 16 residues from cysteine through phenylalanine. The read is trimmed to its CDR3 DNA, 48 bases read in frame from base 1. Regarding this clone: No antigen is known for it. There are no base qualities to consult, and no much larger clone falls within one base.

This material consisted of peripheral blood, taken 28 days after the second AZD1222 dose. This receptor was taken from an adult who received the AZD1222 COVID-19 vaccine. This chain is built from TRBV5-1 and TRBJ1-3; TRBD1 is perhaps the D gene, given 5 matching bases. The CDR3 protein: CASSPGTQVSGNTIYF. The nucleotides are TGCGCCAGCAGCCCCGGGACGCAGGTCTCTGGAAACACCATATATTTT.